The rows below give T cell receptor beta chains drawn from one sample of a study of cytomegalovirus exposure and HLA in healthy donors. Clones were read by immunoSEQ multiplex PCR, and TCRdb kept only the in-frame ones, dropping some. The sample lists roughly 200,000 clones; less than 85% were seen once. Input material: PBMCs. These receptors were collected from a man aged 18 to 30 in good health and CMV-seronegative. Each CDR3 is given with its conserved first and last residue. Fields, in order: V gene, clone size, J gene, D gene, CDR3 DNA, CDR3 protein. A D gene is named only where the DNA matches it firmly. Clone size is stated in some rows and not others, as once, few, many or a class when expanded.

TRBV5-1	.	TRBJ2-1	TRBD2	TGCGCCAGCAGCTCGGGACTATTCTACAATGAGCAGTTCTTC	CASSSGLFYNEQFF
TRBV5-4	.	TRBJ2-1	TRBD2	TGTGCCAGCACCAATGTGGGGCGTTCTAGCGGGAGGGGGAGTGAGCAGTTCTTC	CASTNVGRSSGRGSEQFF
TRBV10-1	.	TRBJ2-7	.	TGCGCCAGCAGCAATTCCGGGACACCTTACGAGCAGTACTTC	CASSNSGTPYEQYF
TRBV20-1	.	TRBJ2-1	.	TGCAGTGCTAGCGGTTACAATGAGCAGTTCTTC	CSASGYNEQFF
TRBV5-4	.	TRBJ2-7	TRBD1	TGTGCCAGCAGCCCCAGACAGGGGAGCTCCTACGAGCAGTACTTC	CASSPRQGSSYEQYF
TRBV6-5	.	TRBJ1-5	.	TGTGCCAGCAGTCCCTCGGGAGGTCAGCCCCAGCATTTT	CASSPSGGQPQHF
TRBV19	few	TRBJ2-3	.	TGTGCCAGTAGTGCTCACGACAGATTTACGCAAGATACGCAGTATTTT	CASSAHDRFTQDTQYF
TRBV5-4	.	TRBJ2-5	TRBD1	TGTGCCAGCAGCCTCCAGGGGGCATTGGAGACCCAGTACTTC	CASSLQGALETQYF
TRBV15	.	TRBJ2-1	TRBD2	TGTGCCACTACTATGAGACGGGGACTAGCGGGAATCTACAATGAGCAGTTCTTC	CATTMRRGLAGIYNEQFF
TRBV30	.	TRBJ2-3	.	TGTGCCTGGAGCGGACAGTCCGGGTATACGCAGTATTTT	CAWSGQSGYTQYF
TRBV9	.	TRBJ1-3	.	TGTGCCAGCAGCGTAGAGAGGGTTGGAAACACCATATATTTT	CASSVERVGNTIYF
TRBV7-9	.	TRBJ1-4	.	TGTTCCAGCAGCTTAAGCGGCGGGGCGCTTGGAGAAAAACTGTTTTTT	CSSSLSGGALGEKLFF
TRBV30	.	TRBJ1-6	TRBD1	TGTGCCTGGTCCGGGACAGGGAATTCACCCCTCCACTTT	CAWSGTGNSPLHF
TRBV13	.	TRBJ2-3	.	TGTGCCAGCAGCACCGCGGGGGATACGCAGTATTTT	CASSTAGDTQYF
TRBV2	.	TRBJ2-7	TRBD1	TGTGCCAGCAGTGGGGGACAGACTTTCTCCTACGAGCAGTACTTC	CASSGGQTFSYEQYF
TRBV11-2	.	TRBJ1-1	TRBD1	TGTGCCAGCAGCTTAGACAGGGGGCGGGTGAACACTGAAGCTTTCTTT	CASSLDRGRVNTEAFF
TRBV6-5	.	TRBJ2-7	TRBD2	TGTGCCACCAAGTCCGGGACTATATCCTCCTACGAGCAGTACTTC	CATKSGTISSYEQYF
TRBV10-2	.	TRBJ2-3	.	TGCGCCAGCAGTGCTAGCACAGATACGCAGTATTTT	CASSASTDTQYF
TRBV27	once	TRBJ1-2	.	TGTGCCAGCAACCCTATGGGGGGGTCGTCCCGTGGCTACACCTTC	CASNPMGGSSRGYTF
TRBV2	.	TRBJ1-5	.	TGTGCCAGCAGTTCGGCCGGGGGGCATCAGCCCCAGCATTTT	CASSSAGGHQPQHF
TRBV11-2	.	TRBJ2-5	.	TGTGCCAGCAGCTTTAAAGGCAACAGAGCCGAGACCCAGTACTTC	CASSFKGNRAETQYF
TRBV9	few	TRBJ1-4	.	TGTGCCAGCAGCGCCGGGGGGGGAGCTAATGAAAAACTGTTTTTT	CASSAGGGANEKLFF
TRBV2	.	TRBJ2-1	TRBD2	TGTGCCAGCAGTGAAGGTTTAGCGGGAGATAATGAGCAGTTCTTC	CASSEGLAGDNEQFF
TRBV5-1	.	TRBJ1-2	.	TGCGCCAGCAGCACCACACAGGGAAACTATGGCTACACCTTC	CASSTTQGNYGYTF
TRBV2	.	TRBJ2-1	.	TGTGCCAGCTTTTTGGGACATTGGGATGAGCAGTTCTTC	CASFLGHWDEQFF
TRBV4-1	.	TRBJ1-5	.	TGCGCCAGCAGCCAAGAATCGGGGGACTTGAGGAATCAGCCCCAGCATTTT	CASSQESGDLRNQPQHF
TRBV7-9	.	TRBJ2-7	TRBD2	TGTGCCAGCAGCGGGTATAGCGGGCTTCACTCCTACGAGCAGTACTTC	CASSGYSGLHSYEQYF
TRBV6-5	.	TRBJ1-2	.	TGTGCCAGCAGTTACTCGACCGGGCAGGGTAATGGCTACACCTTC	CASSYSTGQGNGYTF
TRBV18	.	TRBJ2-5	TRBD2	TGTGCCAGCTCACCACCGTCTTCTAGCGGAGAGACCCAGTACTTC	CASSPPSSSGETQYF
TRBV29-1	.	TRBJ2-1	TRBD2	TGCAGCGTTGAGGCACTAGCGAGAGGTGAGCAGTTCTTC	CSVEALARGEQFF
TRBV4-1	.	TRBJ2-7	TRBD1	TGCGCCAGCAGCCAAGGGGCAGGGGGTTCCTACGAGCAGTACTTC	CASSQGAGGSYEQYF
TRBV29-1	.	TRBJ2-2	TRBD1	TGCAGCGTTGCGACAGGGCGCAGGACCGGGGAGCTGTTTTTT	CSVATGRRTGELFF
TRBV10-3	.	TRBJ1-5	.	TGTGCCATCTCGATCGACGGGGGCAATCAGCCCCAGCATTTT	CAISIDGGNQPQHF
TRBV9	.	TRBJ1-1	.	TGTGCCAGCAGCGTAGCGGGTGTAAGTTACACTGAAGCTTTCTTT	CASSVAGVSYTEAFF
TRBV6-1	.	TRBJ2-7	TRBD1	TGTGCCACCATGAACGCGCAGGGGGCCCACGAGCAGTACTTC	CATMNAQGAHEQYF
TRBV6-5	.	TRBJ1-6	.	TGTGCCAGCGGAGGGGGGGGCTTCTCAAATTCACCCCTCCACTTT	CASGGGGFSNSPLHF
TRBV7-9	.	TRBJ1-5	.	TGTGCCAGCAGCTTAGGACAGAGTCAGCCCCAGCATTTT	CASSLGQSQPQHF
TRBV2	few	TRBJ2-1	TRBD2	TGTGCCAGCAGTGAAGCGTGGGGAGGGGAGCAGTTCTTC	CASSEAWGGEQFF
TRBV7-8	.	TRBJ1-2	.	TGTGCCAGCAGCTTAGCACAGGCCTATGGCTACACCTTC	CASSLAQAYGYTF
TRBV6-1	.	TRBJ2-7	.	TGTGCCAGCAGTGAAGGATTTGGAGTACCGAACGAGCAGTACTTC	CASSEGFGVPNEQYF
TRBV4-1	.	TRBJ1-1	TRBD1	TGCGCCAGCAGCCCGAATCCGACAGGGATCACTGAAGCTTTCTTT	CASSPNPTGITEAFF
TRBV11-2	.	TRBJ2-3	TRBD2	TGTGCCAGCAGCTTGACTAGCGGGATCGCAGATACGCAGTATTTT	CASSLTSGIADTQYF
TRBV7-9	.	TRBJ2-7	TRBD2	TGTGCCAGCAGCCCCCCCGGGACTAGCAGAAGCTCCTACGAGCAGTACTTC	CASSPPGTSRSSYEQYF
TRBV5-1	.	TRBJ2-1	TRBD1	TGCGCCAGCAGCATCCCCGGGACAGTCAATGAGCAGTTCTTC	CASSIPGTVNEQFF
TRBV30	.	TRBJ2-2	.	TGTGCCTGGAGTGCGGGGGGCCCCGGGGAGCTGTTTTTT	CAWSAGGPGELFF
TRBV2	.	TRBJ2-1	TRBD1	TGTGCCAGCAGGACCGGACAGGGGAGCGATGAGCAGTTCTTC	CASRTGQGSDEQFF
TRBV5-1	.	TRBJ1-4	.	TGCGCCAGCAGCCCCATGGCAGGTGCGAATGAAAAACTGTTTTTT	CASSPMAGANEKLFF
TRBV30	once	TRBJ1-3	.	TGTGCCTCTGCAGGGCCTGCTGGAAACACCATATATTTT	CASAGPAGNTIYF
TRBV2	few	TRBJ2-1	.	TGTGCCAGCAGTGAGGGGAGCTCCTACAATGAGCAGTTCTTC	CASSEGSSYNEQFF
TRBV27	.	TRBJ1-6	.	TGTGCCAGCAGTTTTTCCATACTTGCGGGAAATTCACCCCTCCACTTT	CASSFSILAGNSPLHF
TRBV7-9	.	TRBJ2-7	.	TGTGCCAGCAGCTTGGTTGGTAGCCACGAGCAGTACTTC	CASSLVGSHEQYF
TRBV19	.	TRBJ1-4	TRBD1	TGTGCCAGTAGTAGTTACAGGGGAACTAATGAAAAACTGTTTTTT	CASSSYRGTNEKLFF
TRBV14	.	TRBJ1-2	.	TGTGCCAGCAGCCACCAGACAGGCAACTATGGCTACACCTTC	CASSHQTGNYGYTF
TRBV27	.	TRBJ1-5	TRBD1	TGTGCCAGCAGTTCCTCACAGGGGGCCCTCAATCAGCCCCAGCATTTT	CASSSSQGALNQPQHF
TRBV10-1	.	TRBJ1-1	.	TGCGCCAGCAGCCCTGGTAGGGGGATCACTGAAGCTTTCTTT	CASSPGRGITEAFF
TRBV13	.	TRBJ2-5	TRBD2	TGTGCCAGCAGCTTAGGTCGGCTAGCGGGAGGGGGACAGACCCAGTACTTC	CASSLGRLAGGGQTQYF
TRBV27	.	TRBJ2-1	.	TGTGCCAGCAGTTATCAGGGGGGAAGGGATGAGCAGTTCTTC	CASSYQGGRDEQFF